Listed here are 26 T cell receptor beta chains from one sample, sequenced in a study of T cell responses to AZD1222 COVID-19 vaccine. TCRdb keeps only in-frame clones here, not all; method: immunoSEQ multiplex PCR. The sample shows about 150,000 clones, 88% of them seen only once. Here the sequenced sample was peripheral blood, taken on day 0 of AZD1222 vaccination. Every receptor here comes from an adult in good health.

The chain employs TRBV6-2 or TRBV6-3 and TRBJ1-1; D is unclear. V lost 2 bases and J 1 base, leaving 17 bases between the germline ends. The CDR3 is 17 residues long. CDR1 and CDR2 (germline): MNHEY, SVGEGT. CDR3 in DNA: TGTGCCAGCAGTTACCGACGACTGAGTTTAGGGAACACTGAAGCTTTCTTT. This gives the protein CASSYRRLSLGNTEAFF.

The chain has TRBV19 and TRBJ1-4; tentative D call: TRBD1 (6 bases). There are 16 residues in the CDR3. CDR1 and CDR2 (germline): LNHDA, SQIVND (reference sequence). The V gene lost 6 bases and the J gene lost 0 bases, with 14 bases spanning the gap. The CDR3 DNA reads as TGTGCCAGTAGCCGGCGGGGGCTGGCAACTAATGAAAAACTGTTTTTT. Its protein is CASSRRGLATNEKLFF.

The table lists this clone with a count of one. This chain joins TRBV7-2 and TRBJ2-7; 7 nucleotides agree with TRBD2. CDR3 length: 14 amino acids. Germline V lookup: CDR1 SGHTA, CDR2 FQGNSA. V was clipped by 5 bases and J by 4 bases; unmatched bases: 8. The DNA of the CDR3 is TGTGCCAGCAGCCCAACAGCGGGAACGTACGAGCAGTACTTC. Amino acids: CASSPTAGTYEQYF.

The chain links TRBV3-1 (or the pseudogene TRBV3-2) to TRBJ1-2, with a weak D call TRBD1 (5 bases). V lost 4 bases to trimming and J lost 3 bases, with 12 bases between them. The CDR3 runs to 14 residues. Looked up from germline, CDR1 is LGHDT and CDR2 is YNNKEL (reference sequence). The CDR3 here is CASSLAGTDYGYTF. The CDR3, as DNA: TGTGCCAGCAGCCTGGCCGGGACCGACTATGGCTACACCTTC.

The J gene is TRBJ2-2, the V gene TRBV7-6; maybe TRBD1 (6 bases). CDR1 and CDR2 from the germline V gene are SGHVS and FNYEAQ. There are 15 residues in the CDR3. With 3 bases removed from V and 4 bases from J, the gap between germline ends came to 12 bases. The CDR3 nucleotides read TGTGCCAGCAGCTTCTCGGACAGTACCACCGGGGAGCTGTTTTTT. Its translation is CASSFSDSTTGELFF.

This clone is a singleton in its sample. The chain links TRBV6-1 to TRBJ1-1; no clear D gene. The CDR3 consists of 14 residues. Germline loops: CDR1 MNHNS, CDR2 SASEGT. The ends were cut back, 1 base at V and 7 bases at J, with 13 bases in the middle. The CDR3 spells CASSEGRTSGEAFF. The CDR3, as DNA: TGTGCCAGCAGTGAAGGACGTACCTCCGGTGAAGCTTTCTTT.

The chain joins TRBV6-2 or TRBV6-3 to TRBJ2-7; tentatively, D is TRBD2 (6 bases). Deletions cut 4 bases from V and 2 bases from J, with 12 bases between. From germline, CDR1 is MNHEY and CDR2 SVGEGT. The CDR3 is 14 residues long. The CDR3 spells CASSSGTGTYEQYF. CDR3 nucleotides: TGTGCCAGCAGTTCCGGGACTGGGACCTACGAGCAGTACTTC.

V and J are TRBV12-3 or TRBV12-4 and TRBJ1-3, with no clear D. With 9 bases removed from V and 4 bases from J, the gap between germline ends came to 7 bases. The CDR3 loop spans 11 amino acids. The chain's CDR3 is CASGRGNTIYF. As DNA, the CDR3 is TGTGCCAGTGGTCGAGGAAACACCATATATTTT.

The chain is built from TRBV6-5 and TRBJ2-1; D is possibly TRBD2 (6 bases). The V gene lost 0 bases and the J gene lost 10 bases, with 13 bases spanning the gap. The CDR3 is made up of 14 amino acids. Germline V gives CDR1 MNHEY, CDR2 SVGAGI. The CDR3 is CASSYSEGYDEQFF. CDR3 coding DNA: TGTGCCAGCAGTTACTCGGAGGGATATGACGAGCAGTTCTTC.

This clone has at least ten counts. The chain employs TRBV5-1 and TRBJ2-7; D remains ambiguous. V was clipped by 2 bases and J by 0 bases, with 9 bases between them. Per the germline V gene, CDR1 is SGHRS and CDR2 is YFSETQ. There are 14 residues in the CDR3. The CDR3 DNA reads as TGCGCCAGCAGCTTCGGACGGAGCTCCTACGAGCAGTACTTC. Translation: CASSFGRSSYEQYF.

The chain employs TRBV5-1 and TRBJ1-4; no firm D call. V was shortened by 1 base and J by 0 bases, with 7 bases between the two germline ends. The germline V gene has CDR1 SGHRS and CDR2 YFSETQ. The CDR3 totals 15 residues. The CDR3 DNA follows: TGCGCCAGCAGCTTGACGGCACCAACTAATGAAAAACTGTTTTTT. Translating gives CASSLTAPTNEKLFF.

V and J are TRBV19 and TRBJ1-1; a possible D gene is TRBD1 (5 bases). This CDR3 is built from 14 residues. The germline V gene has CDR1 LNHDA and CDR2 SQIVND (reference sequence). V dropped 5 bases and J dropped 6 bases, with 16 bases sitting between them. The CDR3 region has the DNA TGTGCCAGTAGTGCAGGGCTTACCTACTCTGAAGCTTTCTTT. Translated, it gives CASSAGLTYSEAFF.

The chain couples TRBV29-1 to TRBJ1-5; 8 bases are shared with TRBD1. The CDR3 consists of 13 residues. Germline V gene data show CDR1 as SQVTM and CDR2 as ANQGSEA. The V and J ends lost 6 bases and 7 bases, in that order; junction bases with no gene match: 8. The CDR3 DNA sequence: TGCAGCGTCCTTGGACAGGGACAACAGCCCCAGCATTTT. Translated, it gives CSVLGQGQQPQHF.

The gene calls are TRBV6-6 and TRBJ1-3, with a weak D call TRBD1 (6 bases). V was pared by 0 bases and J by 0 bases, with 9 bases between. The CDR3 spans 16 residues. CDR1 is MNHNY and CDR2 is SVGAGI in the germline V gene (reference sequence). The CDR3 region is CASSYSRGISGNTIYF. The DNA of the CDR3 is TGTGCCAGCAGTTACTCGAGGGGGATCTCTGGAAACACCATATATTTT.

The chain couples TRBV12-3 or TRBV12-4 to TRBJ1-2; D remains ambiguous. V gave up 5 bases and J gave up 4 bases, with 11 bases separating them. There are 13 residues in the CDR3. In DNA, the CDR3 is TGTGCCAGCAGTCCCACGACAACCTATGGCTACACCTTC. Translation: CASSPTTTYGYTF.

This chain links TRBV28 with TRBJ1-6; D perhaps matches TRBD1 (6 bases). Per the germline V gene, CDR1 is MDHEN and CDR2 is SYDVKM. With 7 bases removed from V and 7 bases from J, the gap between germline ends came to 11 bases. The CDR3 sequence is 13 residues long. For the CDR3, the DNA is TGTGCCAGCAACGGGGGCGGAAATTCACCCCTCCACTTT. Translating gives CASNGGGNSPLHF.

This chain connects TRBV5-6 to TRBJ2-2, with 11 bases lining up with TRBD2. With V trimmed by 1 base and J by 5 bases, 13 bases remained unmatched. Germline V gene sequence: CDR1 SGHDT, CDR2 YYEEEE. CDR3 size: 19 residues. The CDR3 nucleotides are TGTGCCAGCAGCTTGTACGCTAGCGGGGGGACCCAAGGGACCGGGGAGCTGTTTTTT. Amino acid sequence: CASSLYASGGTQGTGELFF.

The chain has TRBV5-4 and TRBJ2-6; the D gene is possibly TRBD1 (6 bases). Deletions cut 4 bases from V and 0 bases from J, with 11 bases between. From germline, CDR1 is SGHNT and CDR2 YYREEE (reference sequence). The CDR3 covers 16 residues. This CDR3 reads CASSPDRTSGANVLTF. The DNA of the CDR3 is TGTGCCAGCAGCCCCGACAGGACCTCTGGGGCCAACGTCCTGACTTTC.

DNA for the CDR3: TGTGCCAGCTCCTCATCGGGGGGCAAAGCTTTCTTT. Residues: CASSSSGGKAFF. This rearrangement joins TRBV7-9 to TRBJ1-1; the D gene is possibly TRBD1 (6 bases). V was clipped by 8 bases and J by 9 bases, with 16 bases between them. The CDR3 has 12 amino acids. Germline CDR1 and CDR2: SEHNR and FQNEAQ (reference sequence).

The chain couples TRBV23-1 to TRBJ1-6, with D perhaps matching TRBD1 (6 bases). TRBV23-1 is given ORF status, its function remaining uncertain. The CDR3 covers 23 residues. V lost 0 bases and J lost 3, with 30 bases in between. CDR3 sequence reads: CASSQSVFLGGTLTPNYNSPLHF. Here the CDR3 DNA reads TGCGCCAGCAGTCAATCCGTATTTTTAGGCGGGACATTAACCCCGAACTATAATTCACCCCTCCACTTT.

This rearrangement joins TRBV7-9 to TRBJ2-5, with unresolved D. This CDR3 comprises 14 residues. Deletions cut 4 bases from V and 1 base from J, with 10 bases between. Germline CDR1 and CDR2: SEHNR and FQNEAQ (reference sequence). The CDR3 DNA sequence: TGTGCCAGCAGCTGGGTCCTCGCCCAAGAGACCCAGTACTTC. Amino acid sequence: CASSWVLAQETQYF.

This chain joins TRBV7-2 and TRBJ1-5, with D possibly TRBD1 on 5 matching bases. V shed 2 bases and J shed 6 bases, with 17 bases lying between them. The CDR3 extends over 16 amino acids. The germline CDR1 and CDR2 sequences are SGHTA and FQGNSA. The CDR3 DNA reads TGTGCCAGCAGCTTAAGTGGCAGGGTATCGGCTCAGCCCCAGCATTTT. Residues: CASSLSGRVSAQPQHF.

This chain connects TRBV5-4 to TRBJ2-1, with TRBD1 matching over 9 bases. V lost 3 bases, J lost 4 bases, and 5 bases stayed unmatched. Germline V gives CDR1 SGHNT, CDR2 YYREEE (reference sequence). The CDR3 totals 15 residues. The CDR3 loop is CASSSQGAGYNEQFF. The CDR3 DNA is TGTGCCAGCAGCTCACAGGGGGCCGGGTACAATGAGCAGTTCTTC.

This clone showed up just once. The chain couples TRBV4-1 to TRBJ2-7, with D tentatively TRBD1 (5 bases). CDR1 and CDR2 from the germline V gene are MGHRA and YSYEKL. Trimming shortened V by 0 bases and J by 6 bases, and 9 bases separated the two germline ends. There are 13 residues in the CDR3. CDR3 sequence: CASSQDQGFEQYF. CDR3 DNA sequence: TGCGCCAGCAGCCAAGACCAGGGTTTCGAGCAGTACTTC.

The genes are TRBV7-2 and TRBJ1-1, with D possibly being TRBD1 (6 bases). The germline V gene has CDR1 SGHTA and CDR2 FQGNSA. This CDR3 has 16 amino acids. The V and J ends lost 5 bases and 0 bases respectively, with 16 bases between them. The CDR3 region is CASSILPGQMNTEAFF. The CDR3 bases are TGTGCCAGCAGCATTCTCCCGGGACAAATGAACACTGAAGCTTTCTTT.

The rearrangement links TRBV6-2 or TRBV6-3 to TRBJ1-2; the D is unclear. The germline V gene has CDR1 MNHEY and CDR2 SVGEGT. Between the trimmed V and J ends, which lost 0 bases and 4 bases, there was a span of 6 bases. This CDR3 spans 13 amino acids. CDR3 in DNA: TGTGCCAGCAGTTACTCGCGGTCCTATGGCTACACCTTC. This translates into CASSYSRSYGYTF.